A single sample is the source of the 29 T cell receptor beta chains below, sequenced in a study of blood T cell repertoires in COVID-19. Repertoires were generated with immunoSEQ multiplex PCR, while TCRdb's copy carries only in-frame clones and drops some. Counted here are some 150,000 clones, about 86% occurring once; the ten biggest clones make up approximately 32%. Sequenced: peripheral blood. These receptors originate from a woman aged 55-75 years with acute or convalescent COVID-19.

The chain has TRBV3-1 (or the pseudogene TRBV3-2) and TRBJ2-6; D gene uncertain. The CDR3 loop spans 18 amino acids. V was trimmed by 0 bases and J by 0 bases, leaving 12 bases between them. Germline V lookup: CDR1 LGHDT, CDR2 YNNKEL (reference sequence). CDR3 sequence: CASSQEAVRNSGANVLTF. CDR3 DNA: TGTGCCAGCAGCCAAGAGGCGGTCCGTAACTCTGGGGCCAACGTCCTGACTTTC.

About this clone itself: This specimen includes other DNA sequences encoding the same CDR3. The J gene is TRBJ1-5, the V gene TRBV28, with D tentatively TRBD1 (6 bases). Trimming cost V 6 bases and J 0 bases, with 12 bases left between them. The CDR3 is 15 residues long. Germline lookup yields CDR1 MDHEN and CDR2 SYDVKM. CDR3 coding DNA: TGTGCCAGCAGCTCTACAGGGTCTAGCAATCAGCCCCAGCATTTT. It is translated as CASSSTGSSNQPQHF.

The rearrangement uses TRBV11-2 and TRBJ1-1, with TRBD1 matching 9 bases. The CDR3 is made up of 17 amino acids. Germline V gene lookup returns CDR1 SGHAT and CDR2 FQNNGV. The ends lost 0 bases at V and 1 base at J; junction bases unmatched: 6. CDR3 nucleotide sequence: TGTGCCAGCAGCTTAGATTCCGGGACAGGGACGAACACTGAAGCTTTCTTT. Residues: CASSLDSGTGTNTEAFF.

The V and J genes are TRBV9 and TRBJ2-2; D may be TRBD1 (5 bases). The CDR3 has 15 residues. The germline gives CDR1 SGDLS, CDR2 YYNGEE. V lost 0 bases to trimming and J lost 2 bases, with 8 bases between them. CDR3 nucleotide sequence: TGTGCCAGCAGCGTAGTAGGGGATAACACCGGGGAGCTGTTTTTT. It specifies CASSVVGDNTGELFF.

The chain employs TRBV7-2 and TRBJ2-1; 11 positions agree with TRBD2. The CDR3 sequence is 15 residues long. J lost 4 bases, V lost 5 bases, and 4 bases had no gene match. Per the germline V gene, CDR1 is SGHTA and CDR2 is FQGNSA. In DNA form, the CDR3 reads TGTGCCAGCAGCCCGACTAGCGGGGCTTACAATGAGCAGTTCTTC. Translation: CASSPTSGAYNEQFF.

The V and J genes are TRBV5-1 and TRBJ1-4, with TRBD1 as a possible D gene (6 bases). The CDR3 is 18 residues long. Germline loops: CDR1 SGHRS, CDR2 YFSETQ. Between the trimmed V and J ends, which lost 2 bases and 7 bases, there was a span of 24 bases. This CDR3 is CASSLQKPHDRRREKLFF. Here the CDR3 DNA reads TGCGCCAGCAGCTTACAGAAGCCGCACGACAGGCGACGTGAAAAACTGTTTTTT.

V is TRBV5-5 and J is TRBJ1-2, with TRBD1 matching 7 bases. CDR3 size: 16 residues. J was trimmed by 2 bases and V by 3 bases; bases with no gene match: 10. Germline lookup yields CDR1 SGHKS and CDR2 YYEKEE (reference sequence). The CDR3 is CASSSLQGDANYGYTF. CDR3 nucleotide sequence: TGTGCCAGCAGCTCTCTCCAGGGGGACGCAAACTATGGCTACACCTTC. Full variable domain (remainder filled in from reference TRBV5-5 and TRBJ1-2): DAGVTQSPTHLIKTRGQQVTLRCSPISGHKSVSWYQQVLGQGPQFIFQYYEKEERGRGNFPDRFSARQFPNYSSELNVNALLLGDSALYLCASSSLQGDANYGYTFGSGTRLTVV.

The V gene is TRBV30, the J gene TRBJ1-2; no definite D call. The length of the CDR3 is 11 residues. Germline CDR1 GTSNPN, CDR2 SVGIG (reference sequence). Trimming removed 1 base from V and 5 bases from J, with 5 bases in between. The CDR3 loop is CAWSDGYGYTF. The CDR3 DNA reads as TGTGCCTGGAGTGACGGGTATGGCTACACCTTC. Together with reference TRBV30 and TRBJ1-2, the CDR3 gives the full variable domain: SQTIHQWPATLVQPVGSPLSLECTVEGTSNPNLYWYRQAAGRGLQLLFYSVGIGQISSEVPQNLSASRPQDRQFILSSKKLLLSDSGFYLCAWSDGYGYTFGSGTRLTVV.

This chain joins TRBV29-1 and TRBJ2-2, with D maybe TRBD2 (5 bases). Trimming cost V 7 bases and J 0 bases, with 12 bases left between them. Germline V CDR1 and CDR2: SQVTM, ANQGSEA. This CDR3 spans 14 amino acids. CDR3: CSASRESNTGELFF. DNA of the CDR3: TGCAGCGCCTCGAGGGAGTCGAACACCGGGGAGCTGTTTTTT.

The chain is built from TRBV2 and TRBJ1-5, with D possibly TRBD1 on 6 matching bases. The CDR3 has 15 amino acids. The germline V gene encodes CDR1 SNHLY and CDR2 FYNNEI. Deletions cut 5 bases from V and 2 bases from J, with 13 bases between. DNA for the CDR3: TGTGCCAGCAGTCCGACAGGTAACCGCAATCAGCCCCAGCATTTT. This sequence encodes CASSPTGNRNQPQHF.

The CDR3 coding sequence is TGTGCCAGCAGCCCCCGGACAGGGGCGGCCCCTAACACTGAAGCTTTCTTT. It is translated as CASSPRTGAAPNTEAFF. V is TRBV3-1 (or the pseudogene TRBV3-2) and J is TRBJ1-1; TRBD1 aligns across 9 bases. The CDR3 spans 17 residues. V lost 4 bases and J lost 2; bases outside the gene matches: 11. Germline CDR1 and CDR2: LGHDT and YNNKEL (reference sequence).

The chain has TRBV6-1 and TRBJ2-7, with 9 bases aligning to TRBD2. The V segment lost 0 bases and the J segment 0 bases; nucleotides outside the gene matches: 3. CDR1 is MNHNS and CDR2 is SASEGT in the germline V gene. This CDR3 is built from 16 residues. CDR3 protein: CASSEAETSGSYEQYV. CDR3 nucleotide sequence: TGTGCCAGCAGTGAAGCTGAGACTAGCGGCTCCTACGAGCAGTACGTC.

The CDR3 DNA is TGCGCCAGCAGCTTGCCCTGGGCAGGGGGCGAGCAGTACTTC. Translated, it gives CASSLPWAGGEQYF. The rearrangement uses TRBV5-1 and TRBJ2-7, with 7 nucleotides matching TRBD1. Germline V gives CDR1 SGHRS, CDR2 YFSETQ. The CDR3 is made up of 14 amino acids. The V gene end was trimmed by 1 base and the J gene end by 6 bases; junction bases not matched to a gene: 7.

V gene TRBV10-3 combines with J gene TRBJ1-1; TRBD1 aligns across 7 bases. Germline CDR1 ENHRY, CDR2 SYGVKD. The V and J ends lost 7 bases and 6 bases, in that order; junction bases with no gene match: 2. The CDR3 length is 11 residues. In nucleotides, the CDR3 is TGTGCCATCAAGGGGGCCGCTGAAGCTTTCTTT. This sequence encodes CAIKGAAEAFF.

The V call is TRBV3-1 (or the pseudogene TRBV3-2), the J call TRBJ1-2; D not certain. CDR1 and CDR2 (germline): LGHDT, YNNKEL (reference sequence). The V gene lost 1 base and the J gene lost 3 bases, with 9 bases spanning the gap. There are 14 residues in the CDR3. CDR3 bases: TGTGCCAGCAGCCAAGCCGCGAGCCACTATGGCTACACCTTC. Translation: CASSQAASHYGYTF.

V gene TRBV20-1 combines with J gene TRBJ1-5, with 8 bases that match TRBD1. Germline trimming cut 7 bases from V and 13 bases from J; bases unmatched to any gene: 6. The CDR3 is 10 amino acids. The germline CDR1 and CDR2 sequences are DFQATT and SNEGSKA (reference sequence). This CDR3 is CSGGDRQQHF. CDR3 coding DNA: TGCAGTGGGGGGGACAGGCAACAGCATTTT.

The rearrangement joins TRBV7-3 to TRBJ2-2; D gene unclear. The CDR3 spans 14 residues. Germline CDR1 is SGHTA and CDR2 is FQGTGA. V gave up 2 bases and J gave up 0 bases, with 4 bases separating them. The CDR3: CASSLLANTGELFF. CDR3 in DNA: TGTGCCAGCAGCTTACTAGCGAACACCGGGGAGCTGTTTTTT.

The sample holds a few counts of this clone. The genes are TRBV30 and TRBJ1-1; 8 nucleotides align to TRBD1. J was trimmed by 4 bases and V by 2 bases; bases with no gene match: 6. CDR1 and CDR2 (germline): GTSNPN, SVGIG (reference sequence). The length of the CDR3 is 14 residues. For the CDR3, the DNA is TGTGCCTGGAGTACCCGACAGGGGTTCACTGAAGCTTTCTTT. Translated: CAWSTRQGFTEAFF.

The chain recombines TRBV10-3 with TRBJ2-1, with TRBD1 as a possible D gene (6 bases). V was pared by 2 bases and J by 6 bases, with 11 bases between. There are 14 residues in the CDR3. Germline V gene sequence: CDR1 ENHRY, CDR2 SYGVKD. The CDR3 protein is CAISEIQGFNEQFF. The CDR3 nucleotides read TGTGCCATCAGTGAGATACAGGGTTTCAATGAGCAGTTCTTC.

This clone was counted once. The CDR3 DNA is TGTGCCAGCAGCCAAAGACTAGCATCGAATGAGCAGTTCTTC. Translated, it gives CASSQRLASNEQFF. The gene calls are TRBV3-1 (or the pseudogene TRBV3-2) and TRBJ2-1, with 7 nucleotides matching TRBD2. The germline CDR1 and CDR2 sequences are LGHDT and YNNKEL (reference sequence). This CDR3 spans 14 amino acids. V dropped 2 bases and J dropped 7; count of bases not matched to a gene: 5.

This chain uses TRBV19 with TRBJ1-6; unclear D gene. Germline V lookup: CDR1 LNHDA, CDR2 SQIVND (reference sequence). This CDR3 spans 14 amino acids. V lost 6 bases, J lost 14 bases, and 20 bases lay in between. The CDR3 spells CASSRNSGSFTLHF. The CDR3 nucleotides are TGTGCCAGTAGCCGGAACAGCGGGAGCTTCACCCTCCACTTT.

This CDR3 reads CASSPVGDRGTYEQYF. The CDR3 DNA reads as TGTGCCAGCAGCCCTGTTGGGGACAGGGGAACCTACGAGCAGTACTTC. The chain has TRBV5-6 and TRBJ2-7; 10 bases are shared with TRBD1. The CDR3 is 16 amino acids. Germline loops: CDR1 SGHDT, CDR2 YYEEEE. Trimming took 4 bases from V and 2 from J; bases not matched to a gene: 9.

This CDR3 reads CASSQGRRAEAFF. The CDR3 DNA reads as TGTGCCAGCAGCCAAGGAAGGAGGGCTGAAGCTTTCTTT. This chain joins TRBV14 and TRBJ1-1; no clear D. This CDR3 is 13 amino acids long. Germline lookup yields CDR1 SGHDN and CDR2 FVKESK. Trimming removed 1 base at V and 6 bases at J, with 9 bases between.

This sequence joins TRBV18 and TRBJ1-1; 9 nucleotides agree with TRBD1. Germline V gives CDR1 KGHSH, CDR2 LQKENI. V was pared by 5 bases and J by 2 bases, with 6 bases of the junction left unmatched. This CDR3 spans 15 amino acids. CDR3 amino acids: CASSVPGQGNTEAFF. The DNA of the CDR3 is TGTGCCAGCTCAGTCCCGGGACAGGGTAACACTGAAGCTTTCTTT.

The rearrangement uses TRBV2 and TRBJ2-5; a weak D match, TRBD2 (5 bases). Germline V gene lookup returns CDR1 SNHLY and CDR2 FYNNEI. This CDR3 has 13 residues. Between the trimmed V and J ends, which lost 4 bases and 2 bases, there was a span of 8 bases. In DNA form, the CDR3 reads TGTGCCAGCAGTGGCGGGCGACAAGAGACCCAGTACTTC. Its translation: CASSGGRQETQYF.

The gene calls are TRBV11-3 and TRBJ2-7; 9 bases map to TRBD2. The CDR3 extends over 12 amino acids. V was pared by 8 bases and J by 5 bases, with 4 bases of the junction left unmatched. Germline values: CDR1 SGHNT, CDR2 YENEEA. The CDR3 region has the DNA TGTGCCAGCCTAACTAGCGGGCACGAGCAGTACGTC. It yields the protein CASLTSGHEQYV.

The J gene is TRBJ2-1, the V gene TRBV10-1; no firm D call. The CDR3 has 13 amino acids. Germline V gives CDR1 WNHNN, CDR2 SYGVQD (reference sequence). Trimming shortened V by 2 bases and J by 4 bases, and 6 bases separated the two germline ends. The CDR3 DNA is TGCGCCAGCAGTGAGCAGATTTACAATGAGCAGTTCTTC. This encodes CASSEQIYNEQFF.

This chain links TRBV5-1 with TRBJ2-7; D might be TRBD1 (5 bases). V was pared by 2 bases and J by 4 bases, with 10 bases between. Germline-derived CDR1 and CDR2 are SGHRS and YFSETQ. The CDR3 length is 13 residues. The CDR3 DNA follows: TGCGCCAGCAGCTTTGGACACACTTACGAGCAGTACTTC. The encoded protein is CASSFGHTYEQYF.

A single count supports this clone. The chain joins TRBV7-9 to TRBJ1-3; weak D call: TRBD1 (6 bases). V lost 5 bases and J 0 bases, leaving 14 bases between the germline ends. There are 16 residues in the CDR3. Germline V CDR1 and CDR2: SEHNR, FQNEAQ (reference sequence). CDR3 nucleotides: TGTGCCAGCAGCACTAGAGGGACAATCTCTGGAAACACCATATATTTT. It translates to CASSTRGTISGNTIYF. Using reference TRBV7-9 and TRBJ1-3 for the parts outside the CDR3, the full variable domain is DTGVSQNPRHKITKRGQNVTFRCDPISEHNRLYWYRQTLGQGPEFLTYFQNEAQLEKSRLLSDRFSAERPKGSFSTLEIQRTEQGDSAMYLCASSTRGTISGNTIYFGEGSWLTVV.